Below, one T cell receptor beta chain is given with its context. Authors' processing steps: Amplification of reference gene primers was used by the study to estimate nucleated cell counts. Generated by immunoSEQ multiplex PCR, the TCRdb table keeps only in-frame clones and is missing some. That table furnishes V, J and clone size, whereas the DNA furnished D and trimming. The data contain more than 200,000 clones, around 89% of them singletons. The data were taken from a study of blood T cell repertoires in COVID-19. Study-level background: The analysed material was cDNA or gDNA that came from T cells, B-cell-depleted T cells, or PBMCs.

This clonotype was sampled from a young man with COVID-19, enrolled during active disease. The source material was peripheral blood.

CDR3 region: CASSQQTGANTGELFF. CDR3 coding DNA: TGTGCCAGCAGCCAACAGACAGGGGCGAACACCGGGGAGCTGTTTTTT. The rearrangement uses TRBV7-8 and TRBJ2-2; the match to TRBD1 covers 8 bases. The CDR3 sequence is 16 residues long. Trimming at V came to 5 bases and at J to 0 bases, leaving 5 bases not matched to a gene. Germline-derived CDR1 and CDR2 are SGHVS and FQNEAQ.